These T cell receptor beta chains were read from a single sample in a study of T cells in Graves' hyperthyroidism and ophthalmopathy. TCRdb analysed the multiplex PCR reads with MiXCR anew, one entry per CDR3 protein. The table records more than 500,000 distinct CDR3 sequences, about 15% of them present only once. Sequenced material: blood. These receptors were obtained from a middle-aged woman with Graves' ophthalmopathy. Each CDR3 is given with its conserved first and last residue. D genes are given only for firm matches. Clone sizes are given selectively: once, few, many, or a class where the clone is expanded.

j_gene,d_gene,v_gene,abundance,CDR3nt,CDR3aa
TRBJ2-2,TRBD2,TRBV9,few,TGTGCCAGCAGCGTAGGATTTATAGGACTAGCGAGTTTAACGAACACCGGGGAGCTGTTTTTT,CASSVGFIGLASLTNTGELFF
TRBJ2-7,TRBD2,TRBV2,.,TGTGCCAGCAGCCCAAGGCTAGGGGAGGGGGAGCAGTACTTC,CASSPRLGEGEQYF
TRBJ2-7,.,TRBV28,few,TGTGCCAGCAGTCCGATGGACAAGACCTACGAGCAGTACTTC,CASSPMDKTYEQYF
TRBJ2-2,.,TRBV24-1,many,TGTGCCACCAGTGAGACGGGCAGCGCGGGGTGGTTGAACACCGGGGAGCTGTTTTTT,CATSETGSAGWLNTGELFF
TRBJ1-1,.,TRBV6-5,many,TGTGCCAGCATTCCGGGGCGGGAAACTGAAGCTTTCTTT,CASIPGRETEAFF
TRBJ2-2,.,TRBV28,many,TGTGCCAGCAGCAAAGACTACCTGAACACCGGGGAGCTGTTTTTT,CASSKDYLNTGELFF
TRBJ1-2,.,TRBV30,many,TGTGCCCTCGCTGGGGGTGGCTATGGCTACACCTTC,CALAGGGYGYTF
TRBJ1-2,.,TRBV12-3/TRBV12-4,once,TGTGCCAGCCTAAACGGAAGGAGCTCTAACTATGGCTACACCTTC,CASLNGRSSNYGYTF
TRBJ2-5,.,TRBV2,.,TGTGCCAGCGAACGGGACTCCGTAAAAGAGACCCAGTACTTC,CASERDSVKETQYF
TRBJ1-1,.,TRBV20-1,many,TGCAGTGCTAGAGAGGCCGGGACGCCTGAAGCTTTCTTT,CSAREAGTPEAFF
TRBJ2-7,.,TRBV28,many,TGTGCCAGCAGACCCTCCGATGCGTACGAGCAGTACTTC,CASRPSDAYEQYF
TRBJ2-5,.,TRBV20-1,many,TGCAGTCTCAGGGGGGAAGAGACCCAGTACTTC,CSLRGEETQYF
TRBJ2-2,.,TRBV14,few,TGTGCCAGCAGCCAAGTGGGACCCCAGAACACCGGGGAGCTGTTTTTT,CASSQVGPQNTGELFF
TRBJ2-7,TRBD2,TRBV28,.,TGTGCCAGCAGTACCCGGACTAGCGGGAGATCCTACGAGCAGTACTTC,CASSTRTSGRSYEQYF
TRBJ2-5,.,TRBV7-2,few,TGTGCCAGCAGGAATGAGGGATTGAGGAAAGAGACCCAGTACTTC,CASRNEGLRKETQYF
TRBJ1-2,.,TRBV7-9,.,TGTGCCAGCAGCGGACTGGGTTTTCGCTATGGCTACACCTTC,CASSGLGFRYGYTF
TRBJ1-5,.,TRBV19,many,TGTGCCAGTAGTCGGACGAGAAGCAATCAGCCCCAGCATTTT,CASSRTRSNQPQHF
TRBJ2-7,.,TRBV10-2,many,TGCGCCAGCAGTGAGTCGATGGGGGAGGCCGTGGAGTTC,CASSESMGEAVEF
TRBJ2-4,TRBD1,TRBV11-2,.,TGTGCCAGCAGCCCTGGACAGGAAAGGACTCAGTACTTC,CASSPGQERTQYF
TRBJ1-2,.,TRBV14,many,TGTGCCAGCAGCCAAGGAGGACAGCCGTCCTATGGCTACACCTTC,CASSQGGQPSYGYTF
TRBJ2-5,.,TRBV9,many,TGTGCCAGCAGCGTATTGGGTGCCGGCCAAGAGACCCAGTACTTC,CASSVLGAGQETQYF
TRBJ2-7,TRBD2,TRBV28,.,TGTGCCAGCTTACCCCCTGCGGGAGCTGGGTACGAGCAGTACTTC,CASLPPAGAGYEQYF
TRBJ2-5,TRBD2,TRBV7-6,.,TGTGCCAGCAGCTTAGGGGGCTTCACTAGCGGGACGGAGACCCAGTACTTC,CASSLGGFTSGTETQYF
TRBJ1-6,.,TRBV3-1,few,TGTGCCAGCAGCTTAAGGGGTATCTCTTCACCCCTCCACTTT,CASSLRGISSPLHF
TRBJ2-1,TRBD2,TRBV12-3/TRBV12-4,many,TGTGCCAGCAGTCCCCGGACTAGCGGGAGTTTAGGGCGGTTCTTC,CASSPRTSGSLGRFF
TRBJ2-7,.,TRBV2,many,TGTACCAGCGCGGAGGCCTACGAGCAGTACTTC,CTSAEAYEQYF
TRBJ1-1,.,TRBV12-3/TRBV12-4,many,TGTGCCAGCAGTTACCCCGGGAACACTGAAGCTTTCTTT,CASSYPGNTEAFF
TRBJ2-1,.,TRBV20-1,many,TGCAGTGCTGGAAAAGATAGCTCCTACAATGAGCAGTTCTTC,CSAGKDSSYNEQFF
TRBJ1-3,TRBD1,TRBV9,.,TGTGCCAGCAGCCAAGCAGGGGGGGACGGAAACACCATATATTTT,CASSQAGGDGNTIYF
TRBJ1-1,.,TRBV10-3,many,TGTGCCATCAGTGACAGGCCTTACACTGAAGCTTTCTTT,CAISDRPYTEAFF
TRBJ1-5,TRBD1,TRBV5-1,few,TGCGCCAGCAGAAAGAGTGACAGGGGGCGAGAGCCCCAGCATTTT,CASRKSDRGREPQHF
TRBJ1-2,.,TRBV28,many,TGTGCCAGCATCCTGGCGGCCAGAGCTAACTATGGCTACACCTTC,CASILAARANYGYTF
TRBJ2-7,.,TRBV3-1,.,TGTGCCAGCAGCCAAGATCCCCACGAGCAGTACTTC,CASSQDPHEQYF
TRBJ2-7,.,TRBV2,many,TGTGCCAGCAGTGGGGGGCCTTACGCGATCTACGAGCAGTACTTC,CASSGGPYAIYEQYF
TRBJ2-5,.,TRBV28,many,TGTGCCAGCGACGATAGCTGGGGCGGGGAGACCCAGTACTTC,CASDDSWGGETQYF
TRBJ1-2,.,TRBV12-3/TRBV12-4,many,TGTGCCAGCAACCCGGGACTGCAGTATGGCTACACCTTC,CASNPGLQYGYTF
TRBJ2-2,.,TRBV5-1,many,TGCGCCAGCAGCTTGGTTGGGGAGAACACCGGGGAGCTGTTTTTT,CASSLVGENTGELFF
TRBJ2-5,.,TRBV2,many,TGTGCCAGCAACCCCCAGGGGCGCGAGACCCAGTACTTC,CASNPQGRETQYF
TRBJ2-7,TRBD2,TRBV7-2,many,TGTGCCAGCAGTCTGAGCGGGGGCTCCTACGAGCAGTACTTC,CASSLSGGSYEQYF
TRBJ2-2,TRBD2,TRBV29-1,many,TGCAGCGTTGCTTTCCTAGCGGGAAACACCGGGGAGCTGTTTTTT,CSVAFLAGNTGELFF
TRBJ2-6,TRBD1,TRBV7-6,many,TGTGCCAGCAGTTCCGGGACAGCGACCTCTGGGGCCAACGTCCTGACTTTC,CASSSGTATSGANVLTF
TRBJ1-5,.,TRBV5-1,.,TGCGCCAGCAGCCCCAGGCCTAATCAGCCCCAGCATTTT,CASSPRPNQPQHF
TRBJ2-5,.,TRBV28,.,TGTGCCAGCAGAAATTCAGGACAGCGGCAAGAGACCCAGTACTTC,CASRNSGQRQETQYF
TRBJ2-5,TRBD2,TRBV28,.,TGTGCCAGCAGTTCGCAGGGGGAAAGAGCGGGAGGGGAGACCCAGTACTTC,CASSSQGERAGGETQYF
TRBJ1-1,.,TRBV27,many,TGTGCCAGCAGTTTACGATTCCGGGACACTGAAGCTTTCTTT,CASSLRFRDTEAFF
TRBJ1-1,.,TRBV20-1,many,TGCAGTGCTCCCCCACAGGGCGGTACTGAAGCTTTCTTT,CSAPPQGGTEAFF
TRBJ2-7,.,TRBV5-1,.,TGCGACAGCAGCTTCGGGTACGAGCAGTACTTC,CDSSFGYEQYF
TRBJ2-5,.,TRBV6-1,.,TGTGCCAGCAGGAACGAAGTAGAGACCCAGTACTTC,CASRNEVETQYF
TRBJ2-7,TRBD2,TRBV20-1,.,TGCAGTGCTAGAGATCGGAGTGGGAGGGCCGTCTACGAGCAGTACTTC,CSARDRSGRAVYEQYF
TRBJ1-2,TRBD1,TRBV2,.,TGTGCCAGCAGTGAATGGGACAGACCCTATGGCTACACCTTC,CASSEWDRPYGYTF
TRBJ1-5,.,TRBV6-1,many,TGTGCCAGCGGGACACTTAATCAGCCCCAGCATTTT,CASGTLNQPQHF
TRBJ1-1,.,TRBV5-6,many,TGTGCCAGCAGCTTGTTTCCGGGGCCTGAAGCTTTCTTT,CASSLFPGPEAFF